The rows below give T cell receptor beta chains drawn from one sample of a study of cytomegalovirus exposure and HLA in healthy donors. Here immunoSEQ multiplex PCR was the method, and the copy in TCRdb shows in-frame clones only, minus some. The table has about 120,000 clones, 75% to 90% seen once. Material for sequencing was PBMCs. The receptors derive from a middle-aged man in good health and CMV-seronegative. Each CDR3 is given with its conserved first and last residue. A D gene is named only where the DNA matches it firmly. Not all rows give a size; the values are once, few, many and, for expanded clones, a class.

D gene: NA; clone size: NA; J gene: TRBJ2-3; V gene: TRBV2; CDR3 protein: CASSREGAPDTQYF; CDR3 DNA: TGTGCCAGCAGTCGGGAGGGGGCTCCCGATACGCAGTATTTT
D gene: NA; clone size: NA; J gene: TRBJ1-2; V gene: TRBV28; CDR3 protein: CASSLSPGRGGYTF; CDR3 DNA: TGTGCCAGCAGTTTATCACCGGGTAGAGGCGGCTACACCTTC
D gene: NA; clone size: once; J gene: TRBJ2-3; V gene: TRBV5-4; CDR3 protein: CASSLDRFGTDTQYF; CDR3 DNA: TGTGCCAGCAGCTTGGACAGGTTTGGGACAGATACGCAGTATTTT
D gene: TRBD1; clone size: NA; J gene: TRBJ1-3; V gene: TRBV6-5; CDR3 protein: CASSWTGVGNTIYF; CDR3 DNA: TGTGCCAGCAGTTGGACAGGGGTTGGAAACACCATATATTTT
D gene: TRBD1; clone size: NA; J gene: TRBJ1-2; V gene: TRBV5-1; CDR3 protein: CASSVLTGHYGYTF; CDR3 DNA: TGCGCCAGCAGCGTGCTGACAGGGCACTATGGCTACACCTTC
D gene: NA; clone size: few; J gene: TRBJ2-1; V gene: TRBV18; CDR3 protein: CASSPSGANEQFF; CDR3 DNA: TGTGCCAGCTCACCAAGTGGGGCCAATGAGCAGTTCTTC
D gene: NA; clone size: NA; J gene: TRBJ1-1; V gene: TRBV11-1; CDR3 protein: CASSSRGNTEAFF; CDR3 DNA: TGTGCCAGCAGCTCTCGGGGGAACACTGAAGCTTTCTTT
D gene: NA; clone size: NA; J gene: TRBJ1-1; V gene: TRBV28; CDR3 protein: CASSLGQELRAFF; CDR3 DNA: TGTGCCAGCAGTTTAGGGCAGGAATTACGAGCTTTCTTT
D gene: NA; clone size: NA; J gene: TRBJ1-2; V gene: TRBV5-1; CDR3 protein: CASSLDGPRYGYTF; CDR3 DNA: TGCGCCAGCAGCTTGGATGGGCCTCGATATGGCTACACCTTC
D gene: NA; clone size: NA; J gene: TRBJ2-7; V gene: TRBV6-5; CDR3 protein: CASSSDGTYEQYF; CDR3 DNA: TGTGCCAGCAGCTCGGACGGGACCTACGAGCAGTACTTC
D gene: TRBD1; clone size: NA; J gene: TRBJ2-1; V gene: TRBV5-1; CDR3 protein: CASSKGGYFEQFF; CDR3 DNA: TGCGCCAGCAGCAAAGGGGGCTACTTTGAGCAGTTCTTC
D gene: TRBD2; clone size: NA; J gene: TRBJ2-2; V gene: TRBV19; CDR3 protein: CASSIASGGAGELFF; CDR3 DNA: TGTGCCAGTAGTATAGCTAGCGGGGGGGCCGGGGAGCTGTTTTTT
D gene: TRBD1; clone size: NA; J gene: TRBJ2-7; V gene: TRBV10-3; CDR3 protein: CATKSPGTGGTYEQYF; CDR3 DNA: TGTGCGACCAAATCGCCCGGGACAGGGGGAACCTACGAGCAGTACTTC
D gene: TRBD1; clone size: few; J gene: TRBJ2-7; V gene: TRBV4-3; CDR3 protein: CASSQDWMGTGVYEQYF; CDR3 DNA: TGCGCCAGCAGCCAAGACTGGATGGGGACAGGCGTCTACGAGCAGTACTTC
D gene: NA; clone size: few; J gene: TRBJ1-5; V gene: TRBV19; CDR3 protein: CASGGLDNQPQHF; CDR3 DNA: TGTGCCAGTGGTGGGCTGGACAATCAGCCCCAGCATTTT
D gene: NA; clone size: NA; J gene: TRBJ1-1; V gene: TRBV30; CDR3 protein: CAWSRGTEAFF; CDR3 DNA: TGTGCCTGGAGCCGGGGAACTGAAGCTTTCTTT
D gene: TRBD2; clone size: NA; J gene: TRBJ2-7; V gene: TRBV7-2; CDR3 protein: CASSLGLAGLSSYEQYF; CDR3 DNA: TGTGCCAGCAGCTTAGGCCTAGCGGGCCTAAGCTCCTACGAGCAGTACTTC
D gene: TRBD2; clone size: NA; J gene: TRBJ2-1; V gene: TRBV11-2; CDR3 protein: CASSPPPGLAGVGNEQFF; CDR3 DNA: TGTGCCAGCAGCCCGCCGCCGGGACTAGCGGGAGTCGGCAATGAGCAGTTCTTC
D gene: TRBD2; clone size: NA; J gene: TRBJ2-5; V gene: TRBV5-4; CDR3 protein: CASSLDGGREETQYF; CDR3 DNA: TGTGCCAGCAGCTTGGATGGCGGGAGGGAAGAGACCCAGTACTTC
D gene: TRBD2; clone size: few; J gene: TRBJ2-3; V gene: TRBV20-1; CDR3 protein: CSGTSADTQYF; CDR3 DNA: TGCAGTGGGACTAGCGCAGATACGCAGTATTTT
D gene: NA; clone size: NA; J gene: TRBJ2-1; V gene: TRBV4-2; CDR3 protein: CASSPLATVGYNEQFF; CDR3 DNA: TGTGCCAGCAGCCCGCTAGCGACAGTCGGCTACAATGAGCAGTTCTTC
D gene: TRBD2; clone size: NA; J gene: TRBJ2-7; V gene: TRBV7-2; CDR3 protein: CASSSAGAFSYEQYF; CDR3 DNA: TGTGCCAGCAGCTCAGCGGGGGCCTTCTCCTACGAGCAGTACTTC
D gene: NA; clone size: NA; J gene: TRBJ2-1; V gene: TRBV4-3; CDR3 protein: CASSSQRVLGNEQFF; CDR3 DNA: TGCGCCAGCAGCTCCCAGAGGGTTCTCGGCAATGAGCAGTTCTTC
D gene: NA; clone size: NA; J gene: TRBJ1-2; V gene: TRBV6-1; CDR3 protein: CASSEALLRGYTF; CDR3 DNA: TGTGCCAGCAGTGAAGCGCTTCTTCGGGGCTACACCTTC
D gene: NA; clone size: NA; J gene: TRBJ2-7; V gene: TRBV27; CDR3 protein: CASSFHGSSYEQYF; CDR3 DNA: TGTGCCAGCAGTTTCCACGGGAGCTCCTACGAGCAGTACTTC
D gene: NA; clone size: NA; J gene: TRBJ1-1; V gene: TRBV19; CDR3 protein: CASSGRSTEAFF; CDR3 DNA: TGTGCCAGTAGTGGGAGGAGCACTGAAGCTTTCTTT
D gene: TRBD1; clone size: NA; J gene: TRBJ2-5; V gene: TRBV7-7; CDR3 protein: CASSLGDRGQETQYF; CDR3 DNA: TGTGCTAGCAGCTTAGGGGACAGGGGGCAAGAGACCCAGTACTTC
D gene: NA; clone size: NA; J gene: TRBJ1-4; V gene: TRBV7-8; CDR3 protein: CASSLDAATGNEKLFF; CDR3 DNA: TGTGCCAGCAGCTTAGATGCCGCGACGGGGAATGAAAAACTGTTTTTT
D gene: NA; clone size: NA; J gene: TRBJ2-5; V gene: TRBV5-4; CDR3 protein: CASSLGGQETQYF; CDR3 DNA: TGTGCCAGCAGCTTGGGCGGCCAAGAGACCCAGTACTTC
D gene: TRBD2; clone size: NA; J gene: TRBJ2-1; V gene: TRBV7-7; CDR3 protein: CASSLSLAGQQFF; CDR3 DNA: TGTGCTAGCAGCTTATCACTAGCGGGCCAGCAGTTCTTC
D gene: NA; clone size: NA; J gene: TRBJ2-3; V gene: TRBV4-3; CDR3 protein: CASSPLGGGAHTDTQYF; CDR3 DNA: TGCGCCAGCAGCCCCCTCGGAGGGGGGGCCCACACAGATACGCAGTATTTT
D gene: NA; clone size: NA; J gene: TRBJ2-2; V gene: TRBV10-1; CDR3 protein: CASSRDFNTGELFF; CDR3 DNA: TGCGCCAGCAGTAGGGACTTTAACACCGGGGAGCTGTTTTTT
D gene: NA; clone size: NA; J gene: TRBJ2-6; V gene: TRBV5-1; CDR3 protein: CASSLDSLHSGANVLTF; CDR3 DNA: TGCGCCAGCAGCTTGGACAGTCTTCACTCTGGGGCCAACGTCCTGACTTTC
D gene: TRBD2; clone size: NA; J gene: TRBJ2-1; V gene: TRBV7-2; CDR3 protein: CASSLAGGPYNEQFF; CDR3 DNA: TGTGCCAGCAGCCTAGCGGGAGGGCCCTACAATGAGCAGTTCTTC
D gene: NA; clone size: NA; J gene: TRBJ2-7; V gene: TRBV19; CDR3 protein: CASSTGVGSVYEQYF; CDR3 DNA: TGTGCCAGTAGTACGGGCGTAGGGAGCGTATACGAGCAGTACTTC
D gene: TRBD1; clone size: NA; J gene: TRBJ2-3; V gene: TRBV13; CDR3 protein: CASRSGTGAGDTQYF; CDR3 DNA: TGTGCCAGCCGATCAGGTACAGGGGCGGGAGATACGCAGTATTTT
D gene: NA; clone size: few; J gene: TRBJ2-7; V gene: TRBV4-3; CDR3 protein: CASSQVGGEQYF; CDR3 DNA: TGCGCCAGCAGCCAAGTGGGGGGAGAGCAGTACTTC
D gene: NA; clone size: NA; J gene: TRBJ1-1; V gene: TRBV20-1; CDR3 protein: CSAPGNTEAFF; CDR3 DNA: TGCAGTGCTCCAGGGAACACTGAAGCTTTCTTT
D gene: NA; clone size: NA; J gene: TRBJ2-7; V gene: TRBV7-7; CDR3 protein: CASSLASGSYEQYF; CDR3 DNA: TGTGCCAGCAGCTTAGCTAGCGGTTCCTACGAGCAGTACTTC
D gene: NA; clone size: NA; J gene: TRBJ1-1; V gene: TRBV19; CDR3 protein: CASSIWGGADTEAFF; CDR3 DNA: TGTGCCAGTAGTATTTGGGGGGGCGCAGACACTGAAGCTTTCTTT
D gene: NA; clone size: NA; J gene: TRBJ2-1; V gene: TRBV10-3; CDR3 protein: CAISESAQAYNEQFF; CDR3 DNA: TGTGCCATCAGTGAGTCGGCACAGGCCTACAATGAGCAGTTCTTC